This T cell receptor beta chain was found in a study of blood T cell repertoires in COVID-19. Clones were read by immunoSEQ multiplex PCR, and TCRdb kept only the in-frame ones, dropping some. The data show about 140,000 clones, with around 76% seen just once and about an eighth held by the top ten. This CDR3 is 19 amino acids long. Germline V CDR1 and CDR2: SGHTA, FQGNSA. The V end was cut by 1 base, the J end by 0 bases, with 16 bases between. This receptor was taken from an older man with acute or convalescent COVID-19. The source material was peripheral blood. The V and J genes are TRBV7-2 and TRBJ1-6; D perhaps matches TRBD1 (6 bases). The CDR3 spells CASSLGRGQPSSYNSPLHF. For the CDR3, the DNA is TGTGCCAGCAGCTTAGGCAGGGGTCAACCGAGCTCCTATAATTCACCCCTCCACTTT.